Listed below are T cell receptor beta chains from one sample, sequenced in a study of pediatric ulcerative colitis. Here immunoSEQ multiplex PCR was the method, and the copy in TCRdb shows in-frame clones only, minus some. The table includes around 64,000 clones, around 85% detected once. The sequencing input was blood. The receptors derive from a boy between 5 and 17 years old with severe ulcerative colitis. Each CDR3 is given with its conserved first and last residue. The D gene is left open where the match is weak. Only part of the rows carry a size: once, few, many, or a class if the clone is expanded.

clone_size,d_call,j_call,v_call,cdr3_aa,cdr3_nt
NA,NA,TRBJ2-6,TRBV6-1,CASSEDSSGANVLTF,TGTGCCAGCAGTGAAGACAGCTCTGGGGCCAACGTCCTGACTTTC
NA,NA,TRBJ1-1,TRBV7-9,CASRSGHRNTEAFF,TGTGCCAGCAGGTCCGGACACAGGAACACTGAAGCTTTCTTT
NA,NA,TRBJ2-3,TRBV29-1,CSVGGQMLTDTQYF,TGCAGCGTGGGCGGACAGATGCTCACAGATACGCAGTATTTT
NA,TRBD2,TRBJ2-7,TRBV7-2,CASSAGTSNSPEQYF,TGTGCCAGCAGCGCCGGGACTAGTAATTCCCCCGAGCAGTACTTC
NA,TRBD1,TRBJ2-1,TRBV19,CATRDRVNEQFF,TGTGCCACCCGGGACAGAGTCAATGAGCAGTTCTTC
NA,TRBD1,TRBJ1-1,TRBV11-1,CASSRDRATEAFF,TGTGCCAGCAGCCGCGACAGGGCAACTGAAGCTTTCTTT
few,NA,TRBJ2-1,TRBV6-5,CASSYSPEDDEQFF,TGTGCCAGCAGTTACTCCCCCGAGGACGATGAGCAGTTCTTC
NA,NA,TRBJ1-4,TRBV28,CASSLSLGRPDNEKLFF,TGTGCCAGCAGTTTATCCCTGGGCAGGCCCGATAATGAAAAACTGTTTTTT
NA,NA,TRBJ2-7,TRBV4-1,CASSPGDNNGGEYEQYF,TGCGCCAGCAGCCCCGGAGACAACAATGGGGGAGAGTACGAGCAGTACTTC
NA,NA,TRBJ2-4,TRBV5-4,CASSDKNIQYF,TGTGCCAGCAGCGATAAAAACATTCAGTACTTC
NA,NA,TRBJ2-6,TRBV13,CASSLDSRSGANVLTF,TGTGCCAGCAGCTTAGATAGCAGGTCCGGGGCCAACGTCCTGACTTTC
once,TRBD2,TRBJ2-1,TRBV4-2,CASSQDQAGGLGEQFF,TGTGCCAGCAGCCAAGATCAAGCGGGAGGTCTGGGAGAGCAGTTCTTC
NA,NA,TRBJ2-7,TRBV7-2,CASSLVSDTYEQYF,TGTGCCAGCAGCTTAGTTTCGGATACCTACGAGCAGTACTTC
NA,NA,TRBJ2-3,TRBV27,CASSLSIGGDTQYF,TGTGCCAGCAGTTTGTCGATTGGCGGAGATACGCAGTATTTT
NA,NA,TRBJ2-7,TRBV12-5,CASGLGGYEQYF,TGTGCTAGTGGTTTGGGGGGATACGAGCAGTACTTC
NA,TRBD2,TRBJ2-3,TRBV30,CAWSAERGSGSTDTQYF,TGTGCCTGGAGTGCAGAAAGAGGTAGCGGGAGCACAGATACGCAGTATTTT
NA,NA,TRBJ1-1,TRBV6-1,CATKANGGFSAFF,TGTGCCACCAAGGCGAACGGGGGGTTCTCAGCTTTCTTT
NA,TRBD2,TRBJ2-1,TRBV19,CASSIGSGRAVQFF,TGTGCCAGTAGTATAGGCAGCGGGAGGGCCGTCCAGTTCTTC
NA,TRBD2,TRBJ2-3,TRBV11-3,CASSFPAGDTQYF,TGTGCCAGCAGCTTTCCAGCGGGGGATACGCAGTATTTT
NA,NA,TRBJ2-5,TRBV18,CASSPPMRPQETQYF,TGTGCCAGCTCACCACCGATGAGACCCCAAGAGACCCAGTACTTC
few,NA,TRBJ1-4,TRBV9,CASSVGDLMEEKLFF,TGTGCCAGCAGCGTCGGGGACCTGATGGAGGAAAAACTGTTTTTT
few,TRBD2,TRBJ2-7,TRBV6-5,CASSYSLVGGPYEQYF,TGTGCCAGCAGTTACTCCTTAGTGGGAGGGCCCTACGAGCAGTACTTC
NA,TRBD1,TRBJ2-7,TRBV10-3,CAISPGQGNEQYF,TGTGCCATCAGTCCGGGACAGGGGAACGAGCAGTACTTC
NA,NA,TRBJ2-2,TRBV11-2,CASSLAEVISGELFF,TGTGCCAGCAGCTTAGCGGAGGTTATATCCGGGGAGCTGTTTTTT
once,NA,TRBJ1-4,TRBV2,CASSQIATNEKLFF,TGTGCCAGCAGCCAGATTGCAACTAATGAAAAACTGTTTTTT
NA,NA,TRBJ2-3,TRBV10-3,CATTVGSDDADTQYF,TGTGCCACGACGGTAGGTAGCGATGATGCAGATACGCAGTATTTT
NA,NA,TRBJ1-5,TRBV4-1,CASSQEALAVSSNQPQHF,TGCGCCAGCAGCCAAGAAGCCTTGGCGGTGTCTAGCAATCAGCCCCAGCATTTT
once,NA,TRBJ1-3,TRBV18,CASSPDISGNTIYF,TGTGCCAGCTCACCAGATATTTCTGGAAACACCATATATTTT
NA,NA,TRBJ2-7,TRBV9,CASSVKTGSEQYF,TGTGCCAGCAGCGTAAAAACAGGTTCCGAGCAGTACTTC
NA,NA,TRBJ1-1,TRBV19,CASSILGGLDAEAFF,TGTGCCAGTAGTATTCTGGGGGGGCTTGACGCTGAAGCTTTCTTT
NA,TRBD2,TRBJ2-3,TRBV4-2,CASSQEAAGGPPDTQYF,TGTGCCAGCAGCCAAGAGGCGGCGGGAGGGCCCCCAGATACGCAGTATTTT
NA,TRBD2,TRBJ2-3,TRBV4-1,CASSQAGAADTQYF,TGCGCCAGCAGCCAGGCGGGAGCGGCAGACACGCAGTATTTT
NA,NA,TRBJ2-1,TRBV9,CASSGVSYNEQFF,TGTGCCAGCAGCGGGGTGTCCTACAATGAGCAGTTCTTC
NA,NA,TRBJ2-7,TRBV11-2,CASSLDLGLSYEQYF,TGTGCCAGCAGCCTAGACCTGGGGCTCTCCTACGAGCAGTACTTC
NA,NA,TRBJ2-7,TRBV11-3,CASSLPGRTYEQYF,TGTGCCAGCAGCCTACCGGGACGGACCTACGAGCAGTACTTC
NA,NA,TRBJ2-1,TRBV5-4,CASRGTGLDEQFF,TGTGCCAGCAGAGGCACAGGGTTAGATGAGCAGTTCTTC
NA,NA,TRBJ2-1,TRBV6-5,CASRSSAPYNEQFF,TGTGCCAGCAGGTCTAGCGCTCCCTACAATGAGCAGTTCTTC
NA,TRBD2,TRBJ2-2,TRBV7-8,CASRPSGRLTGELFF,TGTGCCAGCAGACCTAGCGGGAGACTCACCGGGGAGCTGTTTTTT
NA,NA,TRBJ2-7,TRBV20-1,CSAERGYEQYF,TGCAGTGCTGAAAGGGGTTACGAGCAGTACTTC
NA,NA,TRBJ2-1,TRBV19,CASSIYGGRDNEQFF,TGTGCCAGTAGTATCTATGGCGGACGTGACAATGAGCAGTTCTTC
NA,TRBD2,TRBJ2-7,TRBV7-2,CASSETSVNPSYEQYF,TGTGCCAGCAGCGAGACTAGCGTGAACCCATCCTACGAGCAGTACTTC
NA,NA,TRBJ2-7,TRBV7-9,CASTWGGLSYEQYF,TGTGCCAGCACCTGGGGGGGCTTGAGTTACGAGCAGTACTTC
NA,NA,TRBJ2-1,TRBV27,CASSLSGGVNEQFF,TGTGCCAGCAGTTTATCAGGGGGAGTCAATGAGCAGTTCTTC
NA,NA,TRBJ2-1,TRBV9,CASSVLEGIYNEQFF,TGTGCCAGCAGCGTATTGGAGGGTATCTACAATGAGCAGTTCTTC
NA,TRBD2,TRBJ2-2,TRBV30,CAWSEAGANGELFF,TGTGCCTGGTCTGAAGCGGGAGCAAACGGGGAGCTGTTTTTT
NA,NA,TRBJ1-4,TRBV28,CASGHLNEKLFF,TGTGCGAGTGGACACCTAAATGAAAAACTGTTTTTT
NA,NA,TRBJ2-5,TRBV2,CASSRDLQETQYF,TGTGCCAGCAGCCGGGACCTCCAAGAGACCCAGTACTTC
NA,NA,TRBJ2-2,TRBV4-1,CASSQVEGTGELFF,TGCGCCAGCAGCCAAGTTGAAGGGACCGGGGAGCTGTTTTTT
NA,TRBD2,TRBJ2-1,TRBV7-2,CASSPGLAPHNEQFF,TGTGCCAGCAGCCCTGGACTAGCGCCGCACAATGAGCAGTTCTTC
once,TRBD2,TRBJ2-3,TRBV10-3,CAIQKGSGSLTDTQYF,TGTGCCATCCAGAAAGGTAGCGGGAGCCTCACAGATACGCAGTATTTT
NA,NA,TRBJ1-5,TRBV10-3,CAIKGEGRSNQPQHF,TGTGCCATCAAAGGGGAGGGCAGAAGCAATCAGCCCCAGCATTTT
NA,NA,TRBJ2-3,TRBV10-3,CAISEMAGWDTDTQYF,TGTGCCATCAGTGAGATGGCGGGATGGGACACAGATACGCAGTATTTT